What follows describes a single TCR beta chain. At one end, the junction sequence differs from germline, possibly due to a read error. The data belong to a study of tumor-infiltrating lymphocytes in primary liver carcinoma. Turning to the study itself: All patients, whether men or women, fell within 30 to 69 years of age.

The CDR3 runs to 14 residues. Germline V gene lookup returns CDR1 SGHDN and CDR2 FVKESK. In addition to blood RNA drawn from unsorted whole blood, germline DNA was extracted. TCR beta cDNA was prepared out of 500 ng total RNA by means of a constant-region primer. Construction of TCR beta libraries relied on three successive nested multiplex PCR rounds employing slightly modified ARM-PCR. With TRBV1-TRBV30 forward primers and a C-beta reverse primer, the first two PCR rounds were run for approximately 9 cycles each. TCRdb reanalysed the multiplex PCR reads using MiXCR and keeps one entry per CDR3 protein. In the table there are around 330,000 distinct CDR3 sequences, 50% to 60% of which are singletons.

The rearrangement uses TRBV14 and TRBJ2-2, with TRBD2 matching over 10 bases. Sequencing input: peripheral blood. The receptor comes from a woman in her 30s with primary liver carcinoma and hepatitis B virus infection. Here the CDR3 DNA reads TGTGCCAGCAGACTAGCGGGGCTCACCTGGGAGCTGTTTTTT. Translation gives CASRLAGLTWELFF. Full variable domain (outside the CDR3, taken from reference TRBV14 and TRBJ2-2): EAGVTQFPSHSVIEKGQTVTLRCDPISGHDNLYWYRRVMGKEIKFLLHFVKESKQDESGMPNNRFLAERTGGTYSTLKVQPAELEDSGVYFCASRLAGLTWELFFGEGSRLTVL.